The rows below give T cell receptor beta chains drawn from one sample of a study of T cells in Graves' hyperthyroidism and ophthalmopathy. TCRdb used MiXCR to reprocess the multiplex PCR reads, holding one entry per CDR3 protein. The repertoire holds approximately 530,000 distinct CDR3 sequences, with 16% as singletons. Sequences were obtained from blood. These receptors all come from a young woman with Graves' hyperthyroidism. The CDR3 runs from the conserved cysteine through the conserved F or W. D genes are given only for firm matches. Not all rows give a size; the values are once, few, many and, for expanded clones, a class.

clone size	J gene	V gene	D gene	CDR3 protein	CDR3 DNA
many	TRBJ2-1	TRBV2	TRBD2	CASSVPWATSGQNNEQFF	TGTGCCAGCAGTGTGCCATGGGCTACTAGCGGGCAGAACAATGAGCAGTTCTTC
NA	TRBJ1-5	TRBV27	NA	CASSLGQLLGPQHF	TGTGCCAGCAGTTTAGGCCAGTTGCTAGGGCCCCAGCATTTT
few	TRBJ2-3	TRBV7-2	TRBD2	CASRLAGVLTDTQYF	TGTGCCAGCAGATTAGCGGGGGTTCTCACAGATACGCAGTATTTT
many	TRBJ2-7	TRBV20-1	TRBD2	CSARASTSRYEQYF	TGCAGTGCTAGAGCCTCGACTAGCCGCTACGAGCAGTACTTC
few	TRBJ1-2	TRBV6-1	NA	CASSKEQSLLTIDNYGYTF	TGTGCCAGCAGTAAAGAACAGAGTCTCCTCACCATTGATAACTATGGCTACACCTTC
few	TRBJ1-2	TRBV27	NA	CASSSVGIGYTF	TGTGCCAGCAGTTCGGTAGGGATTGGCTACACCTTC
NA	TRBJ2-5	TRBV11-3	TRBD2	CASSQRIGLAGEETQYF	TGTGCCAGCAGCCAAAGGATAGGACTAGCGGGGGAAGAGACCCAGTACTTC
few	TRBJ1-1	TRBV28	NA	CASSLGGRTNTEAFF	TGTGCCAGCAGTTTGGGGGGCAGAACTAACACTGAAGCTTTCTTT
few	TRBJ1-2	TRBV11-2	TRBD1	CASSWTGDNYGYTF	TGTGCCAGCAGCTGGACAGGGGACAACTATGGCTACACCTTC
NA	TRBJ2-2	TRBV6-6	TRBD2	CASSYEGSAGVTGELFF	TGTGCCAGCAGTTACGAGGGCTCGGCGGGAGTAACCGGGGAGCTGTTTTTT
few	TRBJ2-1	TRBV7-3	TRBD2	CASSLGPLAGYNEQFF	TGTGCCAGCAGCTTAGGGCCACTAGCGGGGTACAATGAGCAGTTCTTC
few	TRBJ2-1	TRBV6-1	TRBD2	CASSRLTSGALREQFF	TGTGCCAGCAGCAGATTAACTAGCGGGGCTCTCCGTGAGCAGTTCTTC
few	TRBJ2-5	TRBV7-9	TRBD2	CASSLEEAGGPGETQYF	TGTGCCAGCAGCTTAGAGGAAGCGGGGGGACCCGGGGAGACCCAGTACTTC
NA	TRBJ2-1	TRBV12-3/TRBV12-4	TRBD2	CASSPTRTSGRGGEQFF	TGTGCCAGCAGCCCTACCCGGACTAGCGGGAGGGGCGGTGAGCAGTTCTTC
many	TRBJ2-7	TRBV2	TRBD2	CASSGTSGNSYEQYF	TGTGCCAGCAGTGGGACTAGTGGGAACTCCTACGAGCAGTACTTC
NA	TRBJ2-5	TRBV28	NA	CASTPRGGQETQYF	TGTGCCAGCACACCGCGGGGCGGCCAAGAGACCCAGTACTTC
NA	TRBJ2-2	TRBV7-2	NA	CASSLVGGPAGELFF	TGTGCCAGCAGCTTAGTTGGTGGTCCGGCCGGGGAGCTGTTTTTT
few	TRBJ2-5	TRBV5-1	TRBD2	CASSSRLAGVETQYF	TGCGCCAGCAGCTCCAGACTAGCGGGAGTAGAGACCCAGTACTTC
NA	TRBJ1-3	TRBV5-1	NA	CASSLRGRTSGNTIYF	TGCGCCAGCAGCTTAAGGGGCCGAACCTCTGGAAACACCATATATTTT
NA	TRBJ2-1	TRBV6-4	NA	CASSDGEGGNEQFF	TGTGCCAGCAGTGACGGGGAGGGGGGCAATGAGCAGTTCTTC
NA	TRBJ2-7	TRBV29-1	TRBD1	CSVEDSDRGVNEQYF	TGCAGCGTTGAAGACTCCGACAGGGGTGTCAACGAGCAGTACTTC
NA	TRBJ1-1	TRBV6-4	NA	CASSENSEAFF	TGTGCCAGCAGTGAAAACAGTGAAGCTTTCTTT
few	TRBJ1-4	TRBV15	NA	CATGGGVDEKLFF	TGTGCCACCGGAGGAGGGGTAGATGAAAAACTGTTTTTT
few	TRBJ2-7	TRBV3-1	NA	CASSQGSAKAYEQYF	TGTGCCAGCAGCCAAGGATCCGCGAAGGCCTACGAGCAGTACTTC
many	TRBJ1-5	TRBV19	NA	CARRGEGNQPQHF	TGTGCCAGGCGGGGGGAGGGCAATCAGCCCCAGCATTTT
many	TRBJ1-1	TRBV29-1	NA	CSVEEVTEAFF	TGCAGCGTTGAAGAGGTAACTGAAGCTTTCTTT
NA	TRBJ1-5	TRBV27	NA	CASRPTETGPQHF	TGTGCCAGCAGACCGACAGAAACAGGGCCCCAGCATTTT
many	TRBJ2-7	TRBV28	TRBD2	CASGPGTNSYEQYF	TGTGCCAGCGGCCCAGGGACTAACTCCTACGAGCAGTACTTC
many	TRBJ2-1	TRBV7-8	NA	CASSLEDLSGNEQFF	TGTGCCAGCAGCTTAGAAGACCTTTCGGGAAATGAGCAGTTCTTC
many	TRBJ2-7	TRBV28	TRBD2	CASSRGVSYEQYF	TGTGCCAGCAGTCGGGGGGTCTCCTACGAGCAGTACTTC
NA	TRBJ2-7	TRBV27	NA	CASTSVPGSHEQYF	TGTGCCAGCACTTCGGTCCCGGGGTCCCACGAGCAGTACTTC
NA	TRBJ2-2	TRBV28	TRBD1	CASRRTGSPSGTGELFF	TGTGCCAGCAGACGGACAGGGTCACCCTCCGGCACCGGGGAGCTGTTTTTT
many	TRBJ1-6	TRBV7-2	NA	CASSLATRQSSYNSPLHF	TGTGCCAGCAGCTTAGCGACTCGACAGAGCTCCTATAATTCACCCCTCCACTTT
many	TRBJ2-7	TRBV5-1	NA	CASSLTGNYEQYF	TGCGCCAGCAGCTTAACAGGAAACTACGAGCAGTACTTC
NA	TRBJ2-2	TRBV7-6	NA	CASSLALNTGGLFF	TGTGCCAGCAGCTTAGCTCTAAACACCGGGGGGCTGTTTTTT
many	TRBJ2-1	TRBV5-5	NA	CASSLEWGSNEQFF	TGTGCCAGCAGCTTGGAATGGGGGTCCAATGAGCAGTTCTTC
many	TRBJ1-1	TRBV7-2	NA	CASSLSPGDTEAFF	TGTGCCAGCAGCCTCTCCCCAGGTGACACTGAAGCTTTCTTT
NA	TRBJ1-4	TRBV6-1	NA	CASSRDREKLFF	TGTGCCAGCAGTCGGGACCGTGAAAAACTGTTTTTT
many	TRBJ2-3	TRBV7-2	TRBD2	CASSFSGTSAPGTQYF	TGTGCCAGCAGCTTCTCCGGGACTAGCGCCCCGGGAACGCAGTATTTT
NA	TRBJ2-4	TRBV7-9	TRBD2	CASSLGLAGSASINIQYF	TGTGCCAGCAGCTTAGGACTAGCGGGTTCCGCCTCGATAAACATTCAGTACTTC
few	TRBJ1-1	TRBV20-1	NA	CSVPSLMNTEAFF	TGCAGTGTGCCCTCCCTCATGAACACTGAAGCTTTCTTT
many	TRBJ2-7	TRBV27	NA	CASSRGGFRGFTYEQYF	TGTGCCAGCAGTCGTGGTGGGTTCAGAGGATTTACCTACGAGCAGTACTTC
many	TRBJ2-3	TRBV27	NA	CASSLNAAATPGVYTQYF	TGTGCCAGCAGTTTAAACGCGGCCGCGACCCCGGGCGTATATACGCAGTATTTT
few	TRBJ1-2	TRBV4-2	NA	CASSQLGEQNYGYTF	TGTGCCAGCAGCCAATTGGGGGAACAGAACTATGGCTACACCTTC
NA	TRBJ2-7	TRBV28	NA	CASSPGGGPRLAYEQYF	TGTGCCAGCAGTCCAGGGGGGGGCCCCCGTCTCGCCTACGAGCAGTACTTC
NA	TRBJ2-1	TRBV4-3	TRBD1	CASSQAPGQGTPEQFF	TGCGCCAGCAGCCAAGCCCCGGGACAGGGGACACCCGAGCAGTTCTTC
many	TRBJ2-2	TRBV29-1	NA	CSVGRGTNTGELFF	TGCAGCGTTGGGCGTGGAACGAACACCGGGGAGCTGTTTTTT
few	TRBJ2-2	TRBV29-1	TRBD2	CSVAIAGDVTGELFF	TGCAGCGTGGCAATAGCGGGAGACGTAACCGGGGAGCTGTTTTTT